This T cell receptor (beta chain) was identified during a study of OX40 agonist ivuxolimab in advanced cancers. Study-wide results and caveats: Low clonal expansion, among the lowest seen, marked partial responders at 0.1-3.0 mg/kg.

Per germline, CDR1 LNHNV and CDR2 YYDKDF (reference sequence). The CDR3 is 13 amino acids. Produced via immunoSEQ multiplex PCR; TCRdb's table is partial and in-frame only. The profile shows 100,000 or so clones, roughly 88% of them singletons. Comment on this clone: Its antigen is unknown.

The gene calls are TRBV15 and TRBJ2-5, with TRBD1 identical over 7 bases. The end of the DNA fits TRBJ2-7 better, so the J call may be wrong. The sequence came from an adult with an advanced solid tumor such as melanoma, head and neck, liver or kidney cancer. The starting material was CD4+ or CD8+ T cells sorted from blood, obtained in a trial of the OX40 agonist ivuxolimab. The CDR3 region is CATSGYRGYEQYF. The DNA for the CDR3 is TGTGCCACCAGCGGATACAGGGGCTACGAGCAGTACTTC.